The 25 T cell receptor beta chains in this list originate from one sample, sequenced in a study of blood T cell repertoires in COVID-19. Method: immunoSEQ multiplex PCR; TCRdb's copy keeps in-frame clones and lacks some. This table has about 490,000 clones, 75% to 90% appearing once. Material: peripheral blood. All receptors derive from a human donor in a cohort sampled during active COVID-19.

Here the CDR3 reads CATLAGVTDEQFF. CDR3 bases: TGTGCCACCCTAGCGGGAGTAACGGATGAGCAGTTCTTC. The genes are TRBV28 and TRBJ2-1; 10 nucleotides line up with TRBD2. Germline V gives CDR1 MDHEN, CDR2 SYDVKM. V was clipped by 10 bases and J by 8 bases; unmatched bases: 8. This CDR3 is built from 13 residues. Full variable domain (rest looked up from reference TRBV28 and TRBJ2-1): DVKVTQSSRYLVKRTGEKVFLECVQDMDHENMFWYRQDPGLGLRLIYFSYDVKMKEKGDIPEGYSVSREKKERFSLILESASTNQTSMYLCATLAGVTDEQFFGPGTRLTVL.

The chain is built from TRBV30 and TRBJ1-2; D ambiguous. Looked up from germline, CDR1 is GTSNPN and CDR2 is SVGIG (reference sequence). CDR3 length equals 12 residues. V was trimmed by 2 bases and J by 5 bases, leaving 9 bases between them. CDR3 DNA sequence: TGTGCCTGGAGTACGTCAGGTTATGGCTACACCTTC. Encoded protein: CAWSTSGYGYTF.

V usage is TRBV6-5 and J usage is TRBJ1-1; tentative D call: TRBD1 (6 bases). This CDR3 has 13 residues. The V gene's germline CDR1 is MNHEY and CDR2 SVGAGI. V lost 6 bases and J lost 2, with 10 bases in between. This CDR3 is CASRRQDNTEAFF. CDR3 sequence (DNA): TGTGCCAGCAGAAGACAGGACAACACTGAAGCTTTCTTT.

The chain carries TRBV5-1 and TRBJ2-7; TRBD2 agrees at 11 bases. This CDR3 has 15 residues. Trimming at V came to 0 bases and at J to 5 bases, leaving 4 bases not matched to a gene. Germline V lookup: CDR1 SGHRS, CDR2 YFSETQ. Here the CDR3 reads CASSLVTSGSHEQYF. The CDR3 nucleotides read TGCGCCAGCAGCTTGGTTACTAGCGGGAGCCACGAGCAGTACTTC.

The count of this clone is one. The chain couples TRBV18 to TRBJ2-7, with a possible D match to TRBD1 (6 bases). V shed 2 bases and J shed 3 bases, with 14 bases lying between them. Germline V gene lookup returns CDR1 KGHSH and CDR2 LQKENI. This CDR3 is 15 amino acids long. The CDR3 DNA reads as TGTGCCAGCTCACCAGAATCCGGGACAAGCTACGAGCAGTACTTC. Its protein product is CASSPESGTSYEQYF.

The chain is built from TRBV20-1 and TRBJ2-7; TRBD2 matches at 8 bases. V shed 3 bases, J shed 7 bases, and the junction held 2 bases outside the gene matches. Germline CDR1 reads DFQATT; CDR2 reads SNEGSKA (reference sequence). This CDR3 spans 11 amino acids. CDR3 sequence: CSASPSGEQYF. In DNA, the CDR3 is TGCAGTGCTAGCCCTAGCGGGGAGCAGTACTTC.

The chain is built from TRBV3-1 (or the pseudogene TRBV3-2) and TRBJ2-1; D possibly corresponds to TRBD2 (6 bases). The CDR3 has 15 residues. The germline V gene has CDR1 LGHDT and CDR2 YNNKEL (reference sequence). Between the trimmed V and J ends, which lost 1 base and 5 bases, there was a span of 12 bases. DNA for the CDR3: TGTGCCAGCAGCCAAGGGGTTAGCGGAAACAATGAGCAGTTCTTC. Protein product: CASSQGVSGNNEQFF.

This clone has just a few counts. The gene calls are TRBV7-8 and TRBJ1-2; D may be TRBD1 (5 bases). The ends were cut back, 1 base at V and 8 bases at J, with 8 bases in the middle. The CDR3 has 12 residues. Germline V lookup: CDR1 SGHVS, CDR2 FQNEAQ. The CDR3 bases are TGTGCCAGCAGCTTAGACAGGCACGGCTACACCTTC. Its protein product is CASSLDRHGYTF.

The chain couples TRBV11-2 to TRBJ1-1, with D perhaps TRBD1 (6 bases). The germline CDR1 and CDR2 sequences are SGHAT and FQNNGV. This CDR3 comprises 14 residues. Trimming stripped 3 bases from V and 2 bases from J, with 10 bases between. The CDR3 DNA follows: TGTGCCAGCAGCTTCCGACAGGTTAACACTGAAGCTTTCTTT. This codes for CASSFRQVNTEAFF.

J is TRBJ1-3 and V is TRBV18; 8 bases match TRBD1. CDR3 length: 15 amino acids. With 3 bases clipped from V and 3 bases from J, the junction kept 4 bases outside the gene matches. CDR1 is KGHSH and CDR2 is LQKENI in the germline V gene. CDR3 in DNA: TGTGCCAGCTCACCCTGGACAGGGAATGGAAACACCATATATTTT. Amino acids: CASSPWTGNGNTIYF.

V usage is TRBV29-1 and J usage is TRBJ2-2, with 7 bases identical to TRBD2. V lost 1 base, J lost 6 bases, and 8 bases stayed unmatched. The CDR3 length is 15 residues. Per germline, CDR1 SQVTM and CDR2 ANQGSEA. The CDR3 DNA reads TGCAGCGTTGAAGCCAGCGGGGACCAATCCGGGGAGCTGTTTTTT. Translating gives CSVEASGDQSGELFF.

The rearrangement uses TRBV7-2 and TRBJ2-2, with TRBD1 matching 9 bases. The CDR3 sequence is 16 residues long. Trimming took 5 bases from V and 3 from J; bases not matched to a gene: 7. From germline, CDR1 is SGHTA and CDR2 FQGNSA. DNA of the CDR3: TGTGCCAGCAGCCCCCGGACAGGGGAAGACACCGGGGAGCTGTTTTTT. Translated, it gives CASSPRTGEDTGELFF.

V is TRBV7-2 and J is TRBJ2-2, with TRBD2 matching over 8 bases. From germline, CDR1 is SGHTA and CDR2 FQGNSA. The CDR3 sequence is 16 residues long. After removal of 1 base from V and 5 bases from J, the junction contained 6 bases not matched to a gene. The CDR3 loop reads CASSLGSAGVTGELFF. As DNA, the CDR3 is TGTGCCAGCAGCTTAGGGTCAGCGGGAGTTACCGGGGAGCTGTTTTTT.

The J gene is TRBJ1-2, the V gene TRBV29-1; D is unclear. Germline V CDR1 and CDR2: SQVTM, ANQGSEA. The CDR3 covers 14 residues. V lost 4 bases and J lost 5, with 17 bases in between. The CDR3 DNA is TGCAGCGTTGGGACTCCCGGCACTCGTTATGGCTACACCTTC. Its protein product is CSVGTPGTRYGYTF.

V gene TRBV18 combines with J gene TRBJ2-1; TRBD2 matches 14 bases. The ends lost 4 bases at V and 6 bases at J; junction bases unmatched: 5. Germline V CDR1 and CDR2: KGHSH, LQKENI. The CDR3 covers 16 residues. The CDR3 is CASSLTSGRAPNEQFF. DNA for the CDR3: TGTGCCAGCTCACTGACTAGCGGGAGGGCCCCCAATGAGCAGTTCTTC.

J is TRBJ2-3 and V is TRBV5-1; possibly TRBD1 for D (6 bases). The CDR3 contains 14 residues. Trimming stripped 10 bases from V and 2 bases from J, with 17 bases between. The germline V gene has CDR1 SGHRS and CDR2 YFSETQ. CDR3 sequence (DNA): TGCGCCGGACGCCTTACAGGGACCACAGATACGCAGTATTTT. Translating gives CAGRLTGTTDTQYF.

The V call is TRBV3-1 (or the pseudogene TRBV3-2), the J call TRBJ2-6, with unresolved D. The CDR3 is 15 amino acids. V was cut by 1 base and J by 3 bases, with 7 bases left in between. CDR1 is LGHDT and CDR2 is YNNKEL in the germline V gene (reference sequence). CDR3 nucleotides: TGTGCCAGCAGCCAAGGGGCCTTTGGGGCCAACGTCCTGACTTTC. Translating it yields CASSQGAFGANVLTF.

In its sample, this clone was seen once. The V and J genes are TRBV7-2 and TRBJ1-1; a possible D gene is TRBD1 (5 bases). Germline values: CDR1 SGHTA, CDR2 FQGNSA. The CDR3 is 15 amino acids. Trimming took 2 bases from V and 7 from J, leaving 17 bases between them. This CDR3 reads CASSLRFQGGFEAFF. In DNA, the CDR3 is TGTGCCAGCAGCTTAAGGTTTCAGGGAGGTTTTGAAGCTTTCTTT.

This clone was seen more than once but under ten times. The chain recombines TRBV4-2 with TRBJ1-5; a weak D match, TRBD1 (6 bases). The germline V and J ends were trimmed by 0 bases and 4 bases, with 10 bases remaining between them. The CDR3 spans 15 residues. Germline CDR1 reads LGHNA; CDR2 reads YNFKEQ. The CDR3 DNA reads TGTGCCAGCAGCCAAGACACAGGGTGGAATCAGCCCCAGCATTTT. Amino acids: CASSQDTGWNQPQHF.

V and J are TRBV6-5 and TRBJ2-1; D is possibly TRBD2 (6 bases). Germline V gives CDR1 MNHEY, CDR2 SVGAGI. V lost 6 bases and J 7 bases, leaving 10 bases between the germline ends. The CDR3 contains 12 residues. CDR3 region: CASRIGGNEQFF. CDR3 coding DNA: TGTGCCAGCAGGATAGGAGGGAATGAGCAGTTCTTC.

V usage is TRBV30 and J usage is TRBJ2-7; D possibly corresponds to TRBD1 (6 bases). Germline-derived CDR1 and CDR2 are GTSNPN and SVGIG (reference sequence). The length of the CDR3 is 13 residues. V lost 8 bases to trimming and J lost 0 bases, with 14 bases between them. CDR3 protein: CALGAPSSYEQYF. Here the CDR3 DNA reads TGTGCCCTGGGGGCCCCGAGCTCCTACGAGCAGTACTTC.

This sequence joins TRBV9 and TRBJ2-2; the D gene is possibly TRBD1 (6 bases). V lost 2 bases and J lost 6, with 17 bases in between. Germline-derived CDR1 and CDR2 are SGDLS and YYNGEE. This CDR3 has 16 residues. DNA of the CDR3: TGTGCCAGCAGCGTCTCACCCGGGACACCCGCCGGGGAGCTGTTTTTT. Translating gives CASSVSPGTPAGELFF.

The V and J genes are TRBV7-3 and TRBJ2-6, with D possibly matching TRBD1 (5 bases). This CDR3 has 18 amino acids. V shed 6 bases and J shed 2 bases, with 20 bases lying between them. Germline V lookup: CDR1 SGHTA, CDR2 FQGTGA. The CDR3, as DNA: TGTGCCAGCAGTCTAATGCCCCAGGGTACGGCTGGGGCCAACGTCCTGACTTTC. This translates into CASSLMPQGTAGANVLTF.

The V call is TRBV29-1, the J call TRBJ1-5; 7 nucleotides line up with TRBD1. This CDR3 contains 13 residues. Trimming took 6 bases from V and 2 from J; bases not matched to a gene: 4. From germline, CDR1 is SQVTM and CDR2 ANQGSEA. The DNA of the CDR3 is TGCAGCGTGGGCGGACAGGGCAATCAGCCCCAGCATTTT. Translation: CSVGGQGNQPQHF.

This chain connects TRBV10-3 to TRBJ2-1, with 9 bases matching TRBD2. Germline assignment: CDR1 ENHRY and CDR2 SYGVKD. The junction had 16 bases not matched to a gene; V was cut back by 6 bases and J by 10 bases. This CDR3 spans 16 amino acids. The CDR3 is CAISAYSGGGPREQFF. The CDR3 DNA sequence: TGTGCCATCAGCGCCTATAGCGGGGGAGGGCCTCGAGAGCAGTTCTTC.